This record concerns one TCR beta chain sequence. The source of the sample is a study of blood T cell repertoires in COVID-19. The table came from immunoSEQ multiplex PCR; TCRdb's copy has only in-frame clones and leaves some out. The sample contains fewer than 150,000 clones, approximately 80% of which appear only once. The V gene end was trimmed by 5 bases and the J gene end by 6 bases; junction bases not matched to a gene: 3. Germline V gene lookup returns CDR1 SGHVS and CDR2 FQNEAQ. The CDR3 sequence is 12 residues long. This clonotype was sampled from a human donor in a cohort sampled during active COVID-19. V is TRBV7-8 and J is TRBJ2-7; TRBD2 matches at 8 bases. Material for sequencing was peripheral blood. As DNA, the CDR3 is TGTGCCAGCAGCCTCGCGGGGGGCGAGCAGTACTTC. Translating it yields CASSLAGGEQYF.